Following are 24 T cell receptor beta chains from one sample sequenced in a study of shared clonotypes between healthy human individuals. TCRdb's table, derived via immunoSEQ multiplex PCR, lists solely in-frame clones and lacks some. Of 600,000 to 750,000 clones in the sample, about two thirds were seen once. Material: memory CD4+ T cells sorted from blood. Stated subset: CD45RA-negative fraction. These receptors all come from a woman in her 30s in good health.

The chain has TRBV5-6 and TRBJ2-7, with D unresolved. V was trimmed by 0 bases and J by 5 bases, leaving 12 bases between them. The CDR3 loop spans 14 amino acids. Per germline, CDR1 SGHDT and CDR2 YYEEEE. CDR3 nucleotides: TGTGCCAGCAGCTTGGGGGCCGGTTACCACGAGCAGTACTTC. It translates to CASSLGAGYHEQYF. The full variable domain, its missing parts supplied by reference TRBV5-6 and TRBJ2-7, is DAGVTQSPTHLIKTRGQQVTLRCSPKSGHDTVSWYQQALGQGPQFIFQYYEEEERQRGNFPDRFSGHQFPNYSSELNVNALLLGDSALYLCASSLGAGYHEQYFGPGTRLTVT.

The chain links TRBV5-4 to TRBJ1-2; D call uncertain. Per germline, CDR1 SGHNT and CDR2 YYREEE (reference sequence). This CDR3 spans 14 amino acids. V lost 0 bases, J lost 2 bases, and 8 bases lay in between. The CDR3 bases are TGTGCCAGCAGCTTGGGACACCAGAACTATGGCTACACCTTC. This sequence encodes CASSLGHQNYGYTF. Supplemented by reference TRBV5-4 and TRBJ1-2, the full variable domain reads ETGVTQSPTHLIKTRGQQVTLRCSSQSGHNTVSWYQQALGQGPQFIFQYYREEENGRGNFPPRFSGLQFPNYSSELNVNALELDDSALYLCASSLGHQNYGYTFGSGTRLTVV.

V usage is TRBV7-2 and J usage is TRBJ1-2; the D is unclear. CDR1 is SGHTA and CDR2 is FQGNSA in the germline V gene. The length of the CDR3 is 11 residues. V shed 4 bases and J shed 10 bases, with 10 bases lying between them. CDR3 DNA sequence: TGTGCCAGCAGCTCGAGAGTTGTCTACACCTTC. It codes for CASSSRVVYTF.

J is TRBJ2-1 and V is TRBV2; no clear D gene. The CDR3 sequence is 16 residues long. Trimming pared 8 bases from V and 0 bases from J, leaving 17 bases between. Per the germline V gene, CDR1 is SNHLY and CDR2 is FYNNEI. The CDR3 region has the DNA TGTGCCAGCTCCCAAGCAGGAGCGAGCTCCTACAATGAGCAGTTCTTC. Amino acids: CASSQAGASSYNEQFF.

The V gene is TRBV29-1, the J gene TRBJ2-7, with no clear D. Germline V lookup: CDR1 SQVTM, CDR2 ANQGSEA. Trimming removed 4 bases at V and 0 bases at J, with 13 bases between. This CDR3 comprises 14 residues. Here the CDR3 reads CSVGRTFNSYEQYF. The CDR3 DNA sequence: TGCAGCGTTGGGCGTACATTCAACTCCTACGAGCAGTACTTC.

This clone appeared a single time. A much larger clone differs by one base, so this may be a read error. The chain employs TRBV27 and TRBJ2-7; 13 bases agree with TRBD2. After removal of 5 bases from V and 5 bases from J, the junction contained 3 bases not matched to a gene. The germline gives CDR1 MNHEY, CDR2 SMNVEV (reference sequence). The CDR3 has 14 amino acids. The DNA of the CDR3 is TGTGCCAGCAGTGGGACTAGCGGGAATCACGAGCAGTACTTC. Translation: CASSGTSGNHEQYF.

This clone was detected a few times. The chain combines TRBV5-1 with TRBJ1-6, with 7 bases matching TRBD1. The CDR3 has 15 residues. Germline values: CDR1 SGHRS, CDR2 YFSETQ. The J segment lost 7 bases and the V segment lost 4 bases, leaving 8 bases of the junction unmatched. The CDR3 DNA reads TGCGCCAGCAGCAAACGGGACAGCCTAAATTCACCCCTCCACTTT. Translated: CASSKRDSLNSPLHF.

This chain connects TRBV12-5 to TRBJ2-1; D gene unclear. V lost 5 bases to trimming and J lost 7 bases, with 6 bases between them. The CDR3 length is 11 residues. From germline, CDR1 is LGHNT and CDR2 FRNRAP. The DNA for the CDR3 is TGTGCTAGTGGTAAATTTAATGAGCAGTTCTTC. Residues: CASGKFNEQFF.

The chain is built from TRBV21-1 and TRBJ1-2. TRBV21-1 is deemed a pseudogene. This CDR3 has 18 amino acids. In nucleotides, the CDR3 is TGTGCCAGCAGCAAACCAAAACTTCCCGGGACGGAAGACTATGGCTACACCTTC. It specifies CASSKPKLPGTEDYGYTF.

The chain recombines TRBV6-5 with TRBJ2-7, with TRBD2 identical over 7 bases. The germline V gene encodes CDR1 MNHEY and CDR2 SVGAGI. The CDR3 consists of 15 residues. The ends lost 3 bases at V and 2 bases at J; junction bases unmatched: 7. The CDR3 sequence is CASSYSSGAPYEQYF. In DNA, the CDR3 is TGTGCCAGCAGTTATTCTAGCGGCGCTCCCTACGAGCAGTACTTC.

The chain is built from TRBV28 and TRBJ1-5; no definite D call. The V end was cut by 3 bases, the J end by 9 bases, with 9 bases between. CDR3 length equals 12 residues. Germline V CDR1 and CDR2: MDHEN, SYDVKM. The CDR3 spells CASSFPPRPQHF. CDR3 coding DNA: TGTGCCAGCAGTTTTCCCCCCCGGCCCCAGCATTTT. Together with reference TRBV28 and TRBJ1-5, the CDR3 gives the full variable domain: DVKVTQSSRYLVKRTGEKVFLECVQDMDHENMFWYRQDPGLGLRLIYFSYDVKMKEKGDIPEGYSVSREKKERFSLILESASTNQTSMYLCASSFPPRPQHFGDGTRLSIL.

This CDR3 is CASRTGGKDWDTQYF. The CDR3 DNA reads as TGTGCCAGCAGGACAGGGGGAAAAGATTGGGATACGCAGTATTTT. The chain uses TRBV27 and TRBJ2-3; 9 bases are shared with TRBD1. Germline loops: CDR1 MNHEY, CDR2 SMNVEV (reference sequence). The CDR3 has 15 residues. J gave up 6 bases and V 6 bases, and 10 bases lay outside the gene matches.

The chain joins TRBV7-9 to TRBJ1-5; D not resolved. The CDR3 is 15 amino acids. Trimming removed 5 bases from V and 2 bases from J, with 13 bases in between. Germline assignment: CDR1 SEHNR and CDR2 FQNEAQ (reference sequence). The CDR3 sequence: CASSKVGLGNQPQHF. In DNA, the CDR3 is TGTGCCAGCAGCAAGGTGGGGTTGGGCAATCAGCCCCAGCATTTT.

V gene TRBV29-1 combines with J gene TRBJ2-1; 12 positions match TRBD2. CDR1 and CDR2 from the germline V gene are SQVTM and ANQGSEA. The junction had 15 bases not matched to a gene; V was cut back by 4 bases and J by 14 bases. This CDR3 comprises 15 residues. CDR3 in DNA: TGCAGCGTTGTGGCTAGCGGGAGGGGGACGACACACGAGTTCTTC. Its translation is CSVVASGRGTTHEFF.

V gene TRBV2 combines with J gene TRBJ2-3; TRBD2 matches 8 bases. Germline CDR1 and CDR2: SNHLY and FYNNEI. The CDR3 consists of 13 residues. V lost 11 bases and J lost 1; bases outside the gene matches: 5. CDR3 sequence (DNA): TGTGCCGGGGGACTAGATGGCACAGATACGCAGTATTTT. Its protein is CAGGLDGTDTQYF. The full variable domain, in which reference TRBV2 and TRBJ2-3 provide the parts outside the CDR3, is EPEVTQTPSHQVTQMGQEVILRCVPISNHLYFYWYRQILGQKVEFLVSFYNNEISEKSEIFDDQFSVERPDGSNFTLKIRSTKLEDSAMYFCAGGLDGTDTQYFGPGTRLTVL.

In its sample, this clone was seen a few times. The genes are TRBV5-1 and TRBJ1-1; TRBD1 agrees at 7 bases. With V trimmed by 2 bases and J by 1 base, 2 bases remained unmatched. The V gene's germline CDR1 is SGHRS and CDR2 YFSETQ. The length of the CDR3 is 14 residues. The CDR3 DNA reads TGCGCCAGCAGCTTCGGGACAGCGAACACTGAAGCTTTCTTT. As protein: CASSFGTANTEAFF.

The chain recombines TRBV4-1 with TRBJ2-1; 8 bases fit TRBD2. CDR1 and CDR2 (germline): MGHRA, YSYEKL. With 3 bases clipped from V and 4 bases from J, the junction kept 11 bases outside the gene matches. The CDR3 loop spans 17 amino acids. This CDR3 is CASSHRGGLELYNEQFF. In DNA, the CDR3 is TGCGCCAGCAGCCATCGGGGGGGGCTAGAACTATACAATGAGCAGTTCTTC.

This chain joins TRBV2 and TRBJ1-1; D perhaps matches TRBD1 (6 bases). The V end was cut by 5 bases, the J end by 5 bases, with 30 bases between. Germline loops: CDR1 SNHLY, CDR2 FYNNEI. The CDR3 is made up of 19 amino acids. This chain's CDR3 is CASSSSEQDSHGRRTEAFF. The DNA for the CDR3 is TGTGCCAGCAGTTCCTCAGAACAGGACAGCCACGGCCGGCGGACTGAAGCTTTCTTT.

V is TRBV5-1 and J is TRBJ2-2, with D unclear. Germline CDR1 is SGHRS and CDR2 is YFSETQ. The CDR3 length is 11 residues. The V and J ends lost 4 bases and 11 bases respectively, with 9 bases between them. In DNA, the CDR3 is TGCGCCAGCAGCGAACAATTAGAGCTGTTTTTT. Amino acid sequence: CASSEQLELFF. Full variable domain (missing parts from reference TRBV5-1 and TRBJ2-2): KAGVTQTPRYLIKTRGQQVTLSCSPISGHRSVSWYQQTPGQGLQFLFEYFSETQRNKGNFPGRFSGRQFSNSRSEMNVSTLELGDSALYLCASSEQLELFFGEGSRLTVL.

The chain couples TRBV5-1 to TRBJ2-7; D gene unclear. V gave up 5 bases and J gave up 0 bases, with 12 bases separating them. The germline V gene has CDR1 SGHRS and CDR2 YFSETQ. The CDR3 has 14 amino acids. The CDR3 sequence: CASRKDLSSYEQYF. Here the CDR3 DNA reads TGCGCCAGCAGGAAGGACCTCAGCTCCTACGAGCAGTACTTC.

The chain uses TRBV25-1 and TRBJ2-1, with TRBD1 matching 8 bases. The CDR3 is 14 residues long. Germline-derived CDR1 and CDR2 are MGHDK and SYGVNS. V gave up 4 bases and J gave up 7 bases; unmatched junction bases: 6. The CDR3 is CASSVQGASNEQFF. In nucleotides, the CDR3 is TGTGCCAGCAGTGTTCAGGGGGCGTCGAATGAGCAGTTCTTC.

CDR3 nucleotides: TGTGCCAGCAGCGCCATCGTGGGTAACCAAGAGACCCAGTACTTC. It yields the protein CASSAIVGNQETQYF. The rearrangement joins TRBV7-8 to TRBJ2-5; no definite D call. The V and J ends lost 5 bases and 0 bases respectively, with 13 bases between them. The CDR3 consists of 15 residues. Germline V lookup: CDR1 SGHVS, CDR2 FQNEAQ.

The V and J genes are TRBV5-1 and TRBJ2-3, with D possibly matching TRBD1 (6 bases). Per germline, CDR1 SGHRS and CDR2 YFSETQ. This CDR3 is 16 amino acids long. The V gene lost 0 bases and the J gene lost 5 bases, with 16 bases spanning the gap. The CDR3 DNA is TGCGCCAGCAGCTTGGACCCAGGGGCCCAGGAAGATACGCAGTATTTT. This encodes CASSLDPGAQEDTQYF.

The chain uses TRBV11-2 and TRBJ2-7; D possibly uses TRBD1 or TRBD2 (5 bases each). Germline V lookup: CDR1 SGHAT, CDR2 FQNNGV. The CDR3 totals 15 residues. With 1 base removed from V and 7 bases from J, the gap between germline ends came to 17 bases. CDR3 nucleotides: TGTGCCAGCAGCTTAGGAGGGACGGGGATGCGGGAGCAGTACTTC. It specifies CASSLGGTGMREQYF.